Here is one T cell receptor (beta chain) with its context. These data belong to a study of T cell changes during pregnancy in multiple sclerosis. This CDR3 contains 13 residues. Germline CDR1 MNHNS, CDR2 SASEGT. V was shortened by 2 bases and J by 8 bases, with 12 bases between the two germline ends. Some clones are missing from TCRdb's copy, which holds only in-frame ones; the method was immunoSEQ multiplex PCR. The data contain fewer than 85,000 clones, roughly 93% of them singletons. The specimen was peripheral blood, collected in the third trimester of pregnancy. This chain links TRBV6-1 with TRBJ1-2, with D possibly matching TRBD1 (5 bases). This sequence originates from a female donor with multiple sclerosis, enrolled in a pregnancy study. CDR3 DNA sequence: TGTGCCAGCAGTGAAAATGGGGCAGGCGGCTACACCTTC. Translated: CASSENGAGGYTF.